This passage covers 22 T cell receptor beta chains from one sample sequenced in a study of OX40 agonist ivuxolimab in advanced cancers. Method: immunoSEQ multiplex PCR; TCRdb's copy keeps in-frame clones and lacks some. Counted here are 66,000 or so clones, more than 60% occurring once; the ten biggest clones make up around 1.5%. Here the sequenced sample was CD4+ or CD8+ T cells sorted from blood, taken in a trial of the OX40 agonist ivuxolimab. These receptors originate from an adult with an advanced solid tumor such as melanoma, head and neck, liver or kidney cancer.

Here the CDR3 reads CASSAQETQYF. The CDR3 region has the DNA TGTGCCAGCAGCGCCCAAGAGACCCAGTACTTC. The V and J genes are TRBV13 and TRBJ2-5, with D hard to call. The V gene's germline CDR1 is PRHDT and CDR2 FYEKMQ (reference sequence). V was trimmed by 5 bases and J by 1 base, leaving 2 bases between them. CDR3 length: 11 residues.

DNA of the CDR3: TGTGCCAGCAGCCCCGGACTAGCGCCTCCCTACAATGAGCAGTTCTTC. This encodes CASSPGLAPPYNEQFF. The V gene is TRBV5-5, the J gene TRBJ2-1; TRBD2 matches 9 bases. The germline V gene has CDR1 SGHKS and CDR2 YYEKEE (reference sequence). V lost 4 bases to trimming and J lost 2 bases; unmatched junction nucleotides: 7. The CDR3 totals 16 residues. The full variable domain, with the rest looked up from reference TRBV5-5 and TRBJ2-1, is DAGVTQSPTHLIKTRGQQVTLRCSPISGHKSVSWYQQVLGQGPQFIFQYYEKEERGRGNFPDRFSARQFPNYSSELNVNALLLGDSALYLCASSPGLAPPYNEQFFGPGTRLTVL.

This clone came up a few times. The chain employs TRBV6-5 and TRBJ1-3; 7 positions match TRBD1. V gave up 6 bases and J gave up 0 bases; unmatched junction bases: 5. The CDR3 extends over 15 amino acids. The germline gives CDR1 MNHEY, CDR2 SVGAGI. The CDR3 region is CASSRGQSSGNTIYF. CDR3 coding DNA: TGTGCCAGCAGCCGGGGACAGAGCTCTGGAAACACCATATATTTT.

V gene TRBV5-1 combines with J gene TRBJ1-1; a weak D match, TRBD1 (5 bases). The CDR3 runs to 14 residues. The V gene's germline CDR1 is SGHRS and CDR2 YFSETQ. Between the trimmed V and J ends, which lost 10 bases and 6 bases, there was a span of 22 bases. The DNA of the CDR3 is TGCGCCTCAAAGCTTAACAGTGGGGCCCCTGAAGCTTTCTTT. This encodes CASKLNSGAPEAFF.

This chain's CDR3 is CASSRLSNSGNTIYF. The CDR3 nucleotides read TGTGCCAGTAGTCGGCTGAGCAACTCTGGAAACACCATATATTTT. V is TRBV19 and J is TRBJ1-3; D gene ambiguous. The ends were cut back, 5 bases at V and 0 bases at J, with 11 bases in the middle. This CDR3 comprises 15 residues. CDR1 is LNHDA, CDR2 SQIVND, per germline (reference sequence).

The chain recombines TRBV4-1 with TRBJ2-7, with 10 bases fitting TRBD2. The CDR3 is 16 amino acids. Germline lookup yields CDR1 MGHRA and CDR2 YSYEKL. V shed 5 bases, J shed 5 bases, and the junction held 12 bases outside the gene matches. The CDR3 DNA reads TGCGCCAGCAGCTACATAAGGTCTAGCGGGAGCCACGAGCAGTACTTC. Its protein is CASSYIRSSGSHEQYF.

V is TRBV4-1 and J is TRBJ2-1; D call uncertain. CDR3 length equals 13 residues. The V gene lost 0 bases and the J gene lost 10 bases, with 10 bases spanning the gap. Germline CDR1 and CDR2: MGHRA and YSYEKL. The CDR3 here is CASSQDSVREQFF. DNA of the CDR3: TGCGCCAGCAGCCAAGATAGTGTTCGGGAGCAGTTCTTC.

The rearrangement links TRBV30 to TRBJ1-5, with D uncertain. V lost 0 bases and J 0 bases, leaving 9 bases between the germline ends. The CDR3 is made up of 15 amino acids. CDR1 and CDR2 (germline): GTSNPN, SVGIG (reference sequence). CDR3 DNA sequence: TGTGCCTGGAGTGTAGGAGATTATAGCAATCAGCCCCAGCATTTT. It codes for CAWSVGDYSNQPQHF.

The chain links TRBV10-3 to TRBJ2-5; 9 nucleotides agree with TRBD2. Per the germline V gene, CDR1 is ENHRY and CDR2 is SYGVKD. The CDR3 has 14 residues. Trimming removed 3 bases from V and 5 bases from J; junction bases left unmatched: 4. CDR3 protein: CAISDASGAETQYF. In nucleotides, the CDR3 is TGTGCCATCAGTGATGCTAGCGGGGCGGAGACCCAGTACTTC.

This chain's CDR3 is CASSFAAGTLYYEQYF. The CDR3 DNA reads as TGTGCCAGCAGCTTCGCCGCCGGGACTCTTTATTACGAGCAGTACTTC. The V call is TRBV7-9, the J call TRBJ2-7; a possible D gene is TRBD2 (6 bases). Germline V gene lookup returns CDR1 SEHNR and CDR2 FQNEAQ (reference sequence). The V end lost 3 bases, the J end lost 4 bases, and 19 bases lay between the germline ends. The CDR3 has 16 amino acids.

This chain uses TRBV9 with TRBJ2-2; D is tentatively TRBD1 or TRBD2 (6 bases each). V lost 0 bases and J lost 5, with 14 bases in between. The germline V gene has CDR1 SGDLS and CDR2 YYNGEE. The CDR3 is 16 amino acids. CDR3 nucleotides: TGTGCCAGCAGCGTAGACGGGGGCGGTCTGACCGGGGAGCTGTTTTTT. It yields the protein CASSVDGGGLTGELFF.

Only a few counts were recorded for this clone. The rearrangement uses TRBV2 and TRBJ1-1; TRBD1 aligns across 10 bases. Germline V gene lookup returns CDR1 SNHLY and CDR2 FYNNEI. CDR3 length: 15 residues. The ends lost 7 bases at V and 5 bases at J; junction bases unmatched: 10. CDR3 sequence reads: CASTVIGQGVTEAFF. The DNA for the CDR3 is TGTGCCAGCACCGTTATTGGACAGGGGGTTACTGAAGCTTTCTTT.

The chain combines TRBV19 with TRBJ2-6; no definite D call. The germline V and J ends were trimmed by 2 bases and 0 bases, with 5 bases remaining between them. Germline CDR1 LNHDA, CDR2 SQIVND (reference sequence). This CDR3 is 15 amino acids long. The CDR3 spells CASSIQNSGANVLTF. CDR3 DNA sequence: TGTGCCAGTAGTATACAGAACTCTGGGGCCAACGTCCTGACTTTC. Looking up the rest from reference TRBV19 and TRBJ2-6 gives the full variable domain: DGGITQSPKYLFRKEGQNVTLSCEQNLNHDAMYWYRQDPGQGLRLIYYSQIVNDFQKGDIAEGYSVSREKKESFPLTVTSAQKNPTAFYLCASSIQNSGANVLTFGAGSRLTVL.

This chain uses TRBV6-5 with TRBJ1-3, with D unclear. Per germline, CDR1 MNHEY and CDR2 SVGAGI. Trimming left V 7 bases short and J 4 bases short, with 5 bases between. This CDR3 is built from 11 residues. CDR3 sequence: CASTTGNTIYF. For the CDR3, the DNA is TGTGCCAGCACGACCGGAAACACCATATATTTT.

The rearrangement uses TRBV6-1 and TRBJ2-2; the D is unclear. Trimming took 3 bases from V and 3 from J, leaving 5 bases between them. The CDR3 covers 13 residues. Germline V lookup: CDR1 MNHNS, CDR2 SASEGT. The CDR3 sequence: CASSDWYTGELFF. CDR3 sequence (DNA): TGTGCCAGCAGTGATTGGTACACCGGGGAGCTGTTTTTT.

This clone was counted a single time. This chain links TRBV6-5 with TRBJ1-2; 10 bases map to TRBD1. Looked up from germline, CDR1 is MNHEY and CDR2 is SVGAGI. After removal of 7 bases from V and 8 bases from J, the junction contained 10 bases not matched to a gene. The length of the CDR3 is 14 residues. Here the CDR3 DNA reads TGTGCCAGCAAACCCACGGGACAGGGGTTGGGCTACACCTTC. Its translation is CASKPTGQGLGYTF.

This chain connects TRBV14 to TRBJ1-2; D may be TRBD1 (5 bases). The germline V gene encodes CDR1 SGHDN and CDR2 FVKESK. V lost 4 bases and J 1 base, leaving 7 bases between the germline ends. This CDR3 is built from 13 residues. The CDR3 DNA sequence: TGTGCCAGCAGCCTGACAGTTAACTATGGCTACACCTTC. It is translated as CASSLTVNYGYTF.

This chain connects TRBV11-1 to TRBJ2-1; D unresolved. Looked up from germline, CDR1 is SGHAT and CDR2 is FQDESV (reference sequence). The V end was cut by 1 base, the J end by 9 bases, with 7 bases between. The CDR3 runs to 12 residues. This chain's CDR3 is CASSLGGFEQFF. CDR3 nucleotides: TGTGCCAGCAGCTTAGGGGGATTTGAGCAGTTCTTC. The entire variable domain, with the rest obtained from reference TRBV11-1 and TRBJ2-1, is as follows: EAEVAQSPRYKITEKSQAVAFWCDPISGHATLYWYRQILGQGPELLVQFQDESVVDDSQLPKDRFSAERLKGVDSTLKIQPAELGDSAMYLCASSLGGFEQFFGPGTRLTVL.

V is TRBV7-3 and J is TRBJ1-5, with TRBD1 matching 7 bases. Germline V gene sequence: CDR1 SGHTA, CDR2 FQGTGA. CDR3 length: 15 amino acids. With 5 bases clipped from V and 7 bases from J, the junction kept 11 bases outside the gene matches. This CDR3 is CASSITPTGWQPQHF. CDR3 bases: TGTGCCAGCAGCATCACCCCGACAGGGTGGCAGCCCCAGCATTTT. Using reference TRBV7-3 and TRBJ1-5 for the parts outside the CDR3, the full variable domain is GAGVSQTPSNKVTEKGKYVELRCDPISGHTALYWYRQSLGQGPEFLIYFQGTGAADDSGLPNDRFFAVRPEGSVSTLKIQRTERGDSAVYLCASSITPTGWQPQHFGDGTRLSIL.

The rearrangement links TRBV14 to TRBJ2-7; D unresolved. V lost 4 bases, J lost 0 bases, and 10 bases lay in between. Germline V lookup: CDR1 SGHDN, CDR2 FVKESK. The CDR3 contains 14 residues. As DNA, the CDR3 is TGTGCCAGCAGCCTCTCCGATAACTCCTACGAGCAGTACTTC. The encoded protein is CASSLSDNSYEQYF.

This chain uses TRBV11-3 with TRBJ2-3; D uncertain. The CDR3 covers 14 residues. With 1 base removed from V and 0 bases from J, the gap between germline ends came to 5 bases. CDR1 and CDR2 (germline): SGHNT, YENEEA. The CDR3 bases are TGTGCCAGCAGCTTAGTGACAAGCACAGATACGCAGTATTTT. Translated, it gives CASSLVTSTDTQYF.

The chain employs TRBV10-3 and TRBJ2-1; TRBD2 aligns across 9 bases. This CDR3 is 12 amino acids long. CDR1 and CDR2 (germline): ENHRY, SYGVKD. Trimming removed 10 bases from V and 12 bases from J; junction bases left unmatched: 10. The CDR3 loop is CATSNGSGGQFF. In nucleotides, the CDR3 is TGTGCCACCTCAAATGGTAGCGGGGGGCAGTTCTTC.